The sequence of this T cell receptor (beta chain) was determined in a study of shared clonotypes between healthy human individuals. The overall study: Donors were two women and three men aged 18 to 49. CD4 naive and memory got three plates each, CD8 naive two, CD8 memory one. Study conclusions and caveats: Non-shared clonotypes showed lower generation probabilities than clonotypes common to all four donors.

This table comes from immunoSEQ multiplex PCR, and its TCRdb copy is limited to in-frame clones, with some not included. The data show approximately 980,000 clones, over 75% seen once. CDR3 length: 17 residues. Losses at the gene ends were 2 bases for V and 0 bases for J; bases not matched to a gene: 8. CDR1 and CDR2 from the germline V gene are SGHRS and YFSETQ. Of note for this clone: The antigen remains unidentified.

The chain has TRBV5-1 and TRBJ1-1; 9 nucleotides line up with TRBD1. The clonotype originates from a man aged 18 to 30 in good health. The source material was memory CD4+ T cells sorted from blood. Subset indicated: CD45RA-negative fraction. Written as DNA, the CDR3 is TGCGCCAGCAGCTTACCGTCGGGACAGGGAATGAACACTGAAGCTTTCTTT. It translates to CASSLPSGQGMNTEAFF.